The 17 T cell receptor beta chains given below trace back to one sample, sequenced in a study of Tregs in tolerant kidney transplant recipients. Produced via immunoSEQ multiplex PCR; TCRdb's table is partial and in-frame only. The table lists about 73,000 clones, less than 98% of them singletons. Sample: CD4+ T cells from blood, taken before the transplant. These receptors originate from a human donor who received a combined kidney and bone marrow transplant.

V and J are TRBV6-1 and TRBJ2-5; D possibly corresponds to TRBD2 (6 bases). The V end was cut by 4 bases, the J end by 2 bases, with 8 bases between. From germline, CDR1 is MNHNS and CDR2 SASEGT. This CDR3 has 13 residues. The CDR3 bases are TGTGCCAGCAGTGTGGGGGGACAAGAGACCCAGTACTTC. Translation: CASSVGGQETQYF.

This sequence joins TRBV29-1 and TRBJ1-2; TRBD1 matches at 7 bases. V dropped 6 bases and J dropped 0; count of bases not matched to a gene: 13. This CDR3 comprises 16 residues. Germline CDR1 and CDR2: SQVTM and ANQGSEA. The CDR3 loop reads CSVGQATTLTNYGYTF. CDR3 DNA sequence: TGCAGCGTCGGACAGGCCACAACACTTACTAACTATGGCTACACCTTC.

In this sample, this clone turned up once. Here the CDR3 reads CASSLRQNYGYTF. The CDR3, as DNA: TGTGCCAGCAGCTTAAGACAGAACTATGGCTACACCTTC. This chain joins TRBV11-1 and TRBJ1-2; weak D call: TRBD1 (5 bases). The CDR3 is made up of 13 amino acids. Looked up from germline, CDR1 is SGHAT and CDR2 is FQDESV (reference sequence). Trimming removed 2 bases from V and 2 bases from J, with 6 bases in between.

The chain employs TRBV5-4 and TRBJ2-1; D perhaps matches TRBD2 (5 bases). The germline V gene has CDR1 SGHNT and CDR2 YYREEE (reference sequence). Between the trimmed V and J ends, which lost 3 bases and 5 bases, there was a span of 12 bases. This CDR3 contains 14 residues. The CDR3 DNA follows: TGTGCCAGCAGCTCCCCGCGGGTTCACAATGAGCAGTTCTTC. Translation: CASSSPRVHNEQFF.

The rearrangement uses TRBV5-1 and TRBJ2-1; 8 bases align to TRBD1. The CDR3 loop spans 16 amino acids. CDR1 and CDR2 from the germline V gene are SGHRS and YFSETQ. The V segment lost 6 bases and the J segment 4 bases; nucleotides outside the gene matches: 12. The CDR3 nucleotides read TGCGCCAGCACCGCTCAACCGGGACAGGCATACAATGAGCAGTTCTTC. Translation: CASTAQPGQAYNEQFF.

This chain links TRBV4-2 with TRBJ1-2; D unresolved. Trimming pared 4 bases from V and 8 bases from J, leaving 11 bases between. CDR1 is LGHNA and CDR2 is YNFKEQ in the germline V gene. This CDR3 contains 12 residues. Here the CDR3 DNA reads TGTGCCAGCAGCCCCCGGGGTGGGGGCTACACCTTC. It yields the protein CASSPRGGGYTF.

The genes are TRBV9 and TRBJ1-5; no firm D call. The germline V gene encodes CDR1 SGDLS and CDR2 YYNGEE. The V and J ends lost 1 base and 9 bases respectively, with 11 bases between them. The CDR3 runs to 13 residues. The CDR3 here is CASSVNSGGPQHF. Here the CDR3 DNA reads TGTGCCAGCAGCGTAAACTCTGGCGGGCCCCAGCATTTT.

This clone was seen only once. The V gene is TRBV7-9, the J gene TRBJ2-7, with 7 nucleotides matching TRBD1. The germline CDR1 and CDR2 sequences are SEHNR and FQNEAQ (reference sequence). CDR3 size: 13 residues. Trimming cost V 5 bases and J 7 bases; bases outside gene matches: 8. In DNA form, the CDR3 reads TGTGCCAGCAGCCCCCAGGGGGACGGTGAGCAGTACTTC. Amino acid sequence: CASSPQGDGEQYF.

This clone is a singleton in its sample. This chain uses TRBV12-5 with TRBJ2-3; TRBD2 might be the D (5 bases). CDR3 size: 13 residues. CDR1 LGHNT and CDR2 FRNRAP come from the germline V gene. Deletions cut 7 bases from V and 4 bases from J, with 12 bases between. The CDR3 reads CASAFAGADTQYF. The DNA for the CDR3 is TGTGCTAGTGCTTTTGCCGGGGCAGATACGCAGTATTTT.

V usage is TRBV27 and J usage is TRBJ2-1; D is perhaps TRBD2 (5 bases). V lost 5 bases, J lost 1 base, and 9 bases lay in between. The CDR3 spans 14 residues. CDR1 MNHEY and CDR2 SMNVEV come from the germline V gene (reference sequence). DNA of the CDR3: TGTGCCAGCAGTAGACTAAAGTCCTACAATGAGCAGTTCTTC. As protein: CASSRLKSYNEQFF.

The genes are TRBV6-1 and TRBJ1-2; 10 positions match TRBD1. Germline CDR1 is MNHNS and CDR2 is SASEGT. The V and J ends lost 2 bases and 2 bases, in that order; junction bases with no gene match: 8. The CDR3 totals 17 residues. In DNA form, the CDR3 reads TGTGCCAGCAGTGAACGGACAGGGGGTGGTCTGAACTATGGCTACACCTTC. As protein: CASSERTGGGLNYGYTF.

The V and J genes are TRBV5-6 and TRBJ1-2; 8 bases line up with TRBD1. V shed 5 bases, J shed 6 bases, and the junction held 6 bases outside the gene matches. The CDR3 length is 13 residues. The germline CDR1 and CDR2 sequences are SGHDT and YYEEEE. This CDR3 is CASSRQGWDGYTF. CDR3 in DNA: TGTGCCAGCAGTCGACAGGGGTGGGATGGCTACACCTTC.

This sequence joins TRBV5-1 and TRBJ2-2, with a weak D call TRBD1 (6 bases). This CDR3 is 15 amino acids long. The V gene lost 0 bases and the J gene lost 4 bases, with 10 bases spanning the gap. In germline, CDR1 is SGHRS, CDR2 YFSETQ. The CDR3 region is CASSLGTVLTGELFF. Here the CDR3 DNA reads TGCGCCAGCAGCTTGGGGACAGTCCTCACCGGGGAGCTGTTTTTT.

The V gene is TRBV7-2, the J gene TRBJ1-1; 7 positions match TRBD1. V was pared by 4 bases and J by 5 bases, with 4 bases of the junction left unmatched. The CDR3 runs 13 residues. Germline CDR1 SGHTA, CDR2 FQGNSA. The CDR3 protein is CASSSTGETEAFF. CDR3 nucleotides: TGTGCCAGCAGCTCCACAGGGGAGACTGAAGCTTTCTTT. Supplemented by reference TRBV7-2 and TRBJ1-1, the full variable domain reads GAGVSQSPSNKVTEKGKDVELRCDPISGHTALYWYRQSLGQGLEFLIYFQGNSAPDKSGLPSDRFSAERTGGSVSTLTIQRTQQEDSAVYLCASSSTGETEAFFGQGTRLTVV.

The V and J genes are TRBV7-7 and TRBJ2-2, with a weak D call TRBD2 (5 bases). Germline CDR1 reads SSHAT; CDR2 reads FNYEAQ (reference sequence). Trimming took 5 bases from V and 1 from J, leaving 11 bases between them. CDR3 length: 15 amino acids. The CDR3 DNA is TGTGCCAGCAGCCGGGGTGCGGGGAACACCGGGGAGCTGTTTTTT. Its translation is CASSRGAGNTGELFF.

In DNA, the CDR3 is TGTGCCAGCAGCTTCAGGGGGTCGGCCACTGAAGCTTTCTTT. Protein sequence: CASSFRGSATEAFF. The chain carries TRBV11-3 and TRBJ1-1; TRBD1 aligns across 7 bases. The ends lost 3 bases at V and 4 bases at J; junction bases unmatched: 5. The CDR3 spans 14 residues. Germline-derived CDR1 and CDR2 are SGHNT and YENEEA.

This clone was seen once. This chain uses TRBV4-2 with TRBJ2-1, with 8 bases that match TRBD2. Germline V gene sequence: CDR1 LGHNA, CDR2 YNFKEQ. The V gene end was trimmed by 0 bases and the J gene end by 3 bases; junction bases not matched to a gene: 1. The CDR3 is made up of 15 amino acids. CDR3 bases: TGTGCCAGCAGCCAAGAAGGGACTAGCTACAATGAGCAGTTCTTC. Its protein product is CASSQEGTSYNEQFF.